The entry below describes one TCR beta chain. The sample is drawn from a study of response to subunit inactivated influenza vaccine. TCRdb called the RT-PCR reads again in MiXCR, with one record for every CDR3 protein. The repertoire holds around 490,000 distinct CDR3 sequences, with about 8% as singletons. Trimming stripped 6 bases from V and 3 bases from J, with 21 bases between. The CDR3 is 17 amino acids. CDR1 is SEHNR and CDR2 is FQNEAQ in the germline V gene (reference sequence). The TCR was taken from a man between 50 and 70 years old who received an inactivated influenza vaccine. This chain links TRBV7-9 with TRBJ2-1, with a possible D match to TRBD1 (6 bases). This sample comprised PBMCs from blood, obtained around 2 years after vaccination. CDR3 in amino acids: CASSPDRSAPLYNEQFF. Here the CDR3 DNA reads TGTGCCAGCAGTCCCGACAGGTCCGCGCCACTCTACAATGAGCAGTTCTTC.